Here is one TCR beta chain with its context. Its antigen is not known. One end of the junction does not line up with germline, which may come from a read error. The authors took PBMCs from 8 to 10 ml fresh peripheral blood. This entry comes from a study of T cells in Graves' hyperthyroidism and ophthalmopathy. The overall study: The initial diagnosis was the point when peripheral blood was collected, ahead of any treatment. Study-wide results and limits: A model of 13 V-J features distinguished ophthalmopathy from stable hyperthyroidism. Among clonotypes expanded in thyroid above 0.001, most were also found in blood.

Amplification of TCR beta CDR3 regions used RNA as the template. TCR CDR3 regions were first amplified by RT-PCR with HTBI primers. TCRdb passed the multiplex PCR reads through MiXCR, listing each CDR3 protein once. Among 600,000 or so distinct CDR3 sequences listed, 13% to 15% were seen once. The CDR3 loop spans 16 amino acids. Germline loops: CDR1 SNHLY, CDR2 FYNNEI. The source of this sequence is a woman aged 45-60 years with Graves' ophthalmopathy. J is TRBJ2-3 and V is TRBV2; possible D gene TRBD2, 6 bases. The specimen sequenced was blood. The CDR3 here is CASRSKGLRSTGTQYF. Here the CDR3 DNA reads TGTGCCAGCAGATCAAAGGGACTCCGCAGCACAGGTACGCAGTATTTT. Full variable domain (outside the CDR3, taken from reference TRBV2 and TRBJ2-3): EPEVTQTPSHQVTQMGQEVILRCVPISNHLYFYWYRQILGQKVEFLVSFYNNEISEKSEIFDDQFSVERPDGSNFTLKIRSTKLEDSAMYFCASRSKGLRSTGTQYFGPGTRLTVL.